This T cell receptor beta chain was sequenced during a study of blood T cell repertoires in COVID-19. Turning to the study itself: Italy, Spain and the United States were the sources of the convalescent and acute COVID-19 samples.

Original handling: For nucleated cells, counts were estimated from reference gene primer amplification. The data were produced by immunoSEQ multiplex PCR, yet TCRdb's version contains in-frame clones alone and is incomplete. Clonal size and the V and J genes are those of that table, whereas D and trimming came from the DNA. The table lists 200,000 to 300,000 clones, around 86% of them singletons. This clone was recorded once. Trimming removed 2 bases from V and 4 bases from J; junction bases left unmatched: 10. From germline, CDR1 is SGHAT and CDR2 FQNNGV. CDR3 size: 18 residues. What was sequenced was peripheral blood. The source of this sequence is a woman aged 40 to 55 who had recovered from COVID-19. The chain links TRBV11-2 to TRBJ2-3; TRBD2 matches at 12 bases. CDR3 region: CASSLFPRLAGEPDTQYF. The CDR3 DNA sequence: TGTGCCAGCAGCTTATTCCCGAGACTAGCGGGGGAGCCAGATACGCAGTATTTT.